These 23 T cell receptor beta chains came from one sample sequenced in a study of shared T cell receptors in the human thymus (dated by TCRdb to the early 2020s). The library was prepared using the immunoSEQ multiplex PCR assay. TCRdb took this table from immuneACCESS and kept in-frame rearrangements with V and J called. Such tables lack part of the clones; where checked against another copy, unresolved V genes explain under half of the gap, and the rest is unexplained. For this sample there are 700,000 or so clones; approximately 83% appear just once. The ten largest make up roughly 0.01% of the sample. These data also formed part of another study, on human thymus T cells.

Sequenced: thymocytes. The receptors were sampled from a girl under three years old with a congenital heart defect. Donor details come from another sample of the same person, matched by shared clones.

CDR3 bases: TGTGCCTGGAGTGTAAGGGGGAACACTGAAGCTTTCTTT. This sequence encodes CAWSVRGNTEAFF. The chain couples TRBV30 to TRBJ1-1; maybe TRBD1 (5 bases). The CDR3 contains 13 residues. Between the trimmed V and J ends, which lost 0 bases and 1 base, there was a span of 6 bases. The V gene's germline CDR1 is GTSNPN and CDR2 SVGIG (reference sequence).

This clone has only a few counts. The rearrangement joins TRBV4-3 to TRBJ1-3, with D hard to call. Germline CDR1 and CDR2: LGHNA and YSLEER. The CDR3 is 15 residues long. The V end lost 4 bases, the J end lost 7 bases, and 17 bases lay between the germline ends. For the CDR3, the DNA is TGCGCCAGCAGCCGAGGCATCGAGGGCAGCAACACCATATATTTT. Amino acid sequence: CASSRGIEGSNTIYF.

This chain links TRBV9 with TRBJ1-4; D ambiguous. V lost 2 bases and J lost 3, with 11 bases in between. The V gene's germline CDR1 is SGDLS and CDR2 YYNGEE. This CDR3 spans 15 amino acids. The CDR3 nucleotides are TGTGCCAGCAGCGTTGACGAGGGTTCTAATGAAAAACTGTTTTTT. Amino acids: CASSVDEGSNEKLFF.

V usage is TRBV11-2 and J usage is TRBJ1-1; 7 bases fit TRBD1. The CDR3 length is 17 residues. J lost 9 bases, V lost 6 bases, and 22 bases had no gene match. Germline CDR1 reads SGHAT; CDR2 reads FQNNGV. The chain's CDR3 is CASSQLNPRGLRWKAFF. CDR3 coding DNA: TGTGCCAGCAGTCAACTCAACCCTAGGGGGCTTCGATGGAAAGCTTTCTTT.

This chain joins TRBV11-2 and TRBJ1-5; D is uncertain. Germline V gives CDR1 SGHAT, CDR2 FQNNGV. V was pared by 3 bases and J by 5 bases, with 11 bases between. The CDR3 is 14 residues long. CDR3: CASSFGVGHQPQHF. The CDR3 bases are TGTGCCAGCAGCTTCGGGGTCGGTCATCAGCCCCAGCATTTT.

The chain is built from TRBV6-5 and TRBJ2-6, with D unresolved. Trimming took off 6 bases at V and 4 bases at J, with 13 bases between the two ends. CDR1 is MNHEY, CDR2 SVGAGI, per germline. This CDR3 has 15 amino acids. The CDR3 protein is CASSRREAGANVLTF. The CDR3 DNA sequence: TGTGCCAGCAGCCGCCGAGAGGCCGGGGCCAACGTCCTGACTTTC.

Only one count was recorded for this clone. The chain is built from TRBV19 and TRBJ1-2; 7 positions agree with TRBD1. The ends lost 4 bases at V and 4 bases at J; junction bases unmatched: 15. The V gene's germline CDR1 is LNHDA and CDR2 SQIVND (reference sequence). This CDR3 has 17 residues. CDR3 coding DNA: TGTGCCAGTAGTACCACCCCGGGTAGGGGGCCGATCTATGGCTACACCTTC. This translates into CASSTTPGRGPIYGYTF.

DNA of the CDR3: TGTGCCACCAGCAGAGATCGGGTGGGGGGACGAACTGAAGCTTTCTTT. Encoded protein: CATSRDRVGGRTEAFF. V usage is TRBV15 and J usage is TRBJ1-1; TRBD1 might be the D (5 bases). The CDR3 has 16 residues. The V gene lost 0 bases and the J gene lost 5 bases, with 16 bases spanning the gap. The germline V gene has CDR1 LNHNV and CDR2 YYDKDF (reference sequence). Together with reference TRBV15 and TRBJ1-1, the CDR3 gives the full variable domain: DAMVIQNPRYQVTQFGKPVTLSCSQTLNHNVMYWYQQKSSQAPKLLFHYYDKDFNNEADTPDNFQSRRPNTSFCFLDIRSPGLGDTAMYLCATSRDRVGGRTEAFFGQGTRLTVV.

DNA for the CDR3: TGTGCCAGCAGTCGTAGGGGGCGATTGGACGAAAAACTGTTTTTT. Protein sequence: CASSRRGRLDEKLFF. This chain links TRBV6-5 with TRBJ1-4; 7 positions agree with TRBD1. The CDR3 totals 15 residues. Germline lookup yields CDR1 MNHEY and CDR2 SVGAGI. Trimming at V came to 5 bases and at J to 8 bases, leaving 11 bases not matched to a gene.

The CDR3 coding sequence is TGTGCCAGCAGTGAGCGGGACCCCGCAGATACGCAGTATTTT. Translated, it gives CASSERDPADTQYF. The chain joins TRBV6-1 to TRBJ2-3, with TRBD2 as a possible D gene (6 bases). The CDR3 consists of 14 residues. Germline V gives CDR1 MNHNS, CDR2 SASEGT. Trimming shortened V by 3 bases and J by 4 bases, and 11 bases separated the two germline ends.

V usage is TRBV6-5 and J usage is TRBJ1-1; D ambiguous. The germline gives CDR1 MNHEY, CDR2 SVGAGI. The CDR3 length is 11 residues. Between the trimmed V and J ends, which lost 6 bases and 2 bases, there was a span of 4 bases. CDR3 sequence reads: CASRTNTEAFF. DNA for the CDR3: TGTGCCAGCAGGACAAACACTGAAGCTTTCTTT.

The chain links TRBV5-6 to TRBJ2-5; 10 positions agree with TRBD1. The CDR3 runs 18 residues. J gave up 5 bases and V 0 bases, and 13 bases lay outside the gene matches. Germline V CDR1 and CDR2: SGHDT, YYEEEE. The CDR3, as DNA: TGTGCCAGCAGCTTGGAGGTTGTGGGACAGGGGTCAGGGGAGACCCAGTACTTC. Protein sequence: CASSLEVVGQGSGETQYF.

This clone was observed a handful of times. The V call is TRBV6-1, the J call TRBJ2-5, with 11 bases lining up with TRBD1. Germline V gene sequence: CDR1 MNHNS, CDR2 SASEGT. CDR3 length equals 16 residues. Trimming removed 3 bases from V and 4 bases from J; junction bases left unmatched: 7. The CDR3 sequence is CASSDRTGGFRETQYF. In nucleotides, the CDR3 is TGTGCCAGCAGTGACAGGACAGGGGGCTTCCGAGAGACCCAGTACTTC.

The chain joins TRBV5-8 to TRBJ2-3; D is unresolved. CDR1 and CDR2 (germline): SGHTS, YDEGEE. The CDR3 extends over 15 amino acids. Trimming left V 3 bases short and J 3 bases short, with 14 bases between. The CDR3 region is CASSSLAHGTDTQYF. In DNA form, the CDR3 reads TGTGCCAGCAGCTCCCTCGCACACGGGACAGATACGCAGTATTTT.

This clone was seen a few times. The chain employs TRBV7-8 and TRBJ1-2, with 7 bases lining up with TRBD1. CDR3 length: 15 amino acids. The germline V gene has CDR1 SGHVS and CDR2 FQNEAQ. Trimming removed 1 base from V and 3 bases from J; junction bases left unmatched: 5. The CDR3 nucleotides read TGTGCCAGCAGCTTAGAGGGGGCAGGGTACTATGGCTACACCTTC. It specifies CASSLEGAGYYGYTF.

V is TRBV28 and J is TRBJ1-1; 7 bases map to TRBD1. The CDR3 covers 18 residues. V shed 5 bases, J shed 8 bases, and the junction held 23 bases outside the gene matches. Germline loops: CDR1 MDHEN, CDR2 SYDVKM. This CDR3 is CASSRRKGPRQGVEEAFF. The DNA for the CDR3 is TGTGCCAGCAGTCGAAGGAAAGGTCCCCGACAGGGTGTAGAAGAAGCTTTCTTT.

V is TRBV18 and J is TRBJ2-7, with 8 positions matching TRBD2. V trimming: 3 bases; J trimming: 3 bases; junction bases outside the gene matches: 10. Germline V gene lookup returns CDR1 KGHSH and CDR2 LQKENI. The CDR3 runs 16 residues. The CDR3 sequence: CASSPRAARGGYEQYF. The CDR3 DNA reads as TGTGCCAGCTCACCCCGGGCCGCCCGGGGGGGCTACGAGCAGTACTTC.

The chain has TRBV28 and TRBJ2-7; TRBD1 agrees at 7 bases. The length of the CDR3 is 13 residues. V shed 8 bases, J shed 1 base, and the junction held 5 bases outside the gene matches. Germline CDR1 is MDHEN and CDR2 is SYDVKM. The CDR3 protein is CASGTAQSYEQYF. CDR3 bases: TGTGCCAGCGGGACAGCCCAATCCTACGAGCAGTACTTC.

The CDR3 region is CASSRTGLDTIYF. DNA of the CDR3: TGCGCCAGCAGCAGAACAGGGCTGGACACCATATATTTT. This chain joins TRBV5-1 and TRBJ1-3; TRBD1 might be the D (6 bases). The germline V gene has CDR1 SGHRS and CDR2 YFSETQ. CDR3 size: 13 residues. Trimming left V 4 bases short and J 8 bases short, with 13 bases between.

The V gene is TRBV5-8, the J gene TRBJ2-1; D perhaps matches TRBD2 (6 bases). Germline V gene lookup returns CDR1 SGHTS and CDR2 YDEGEE. V lost 2 bases to trimming and J lost 3 bases, with 18 bases between them. The CDR3 is 17 residues long. The CDR3 reads CASSFPTASVLYNEQFF. The CDR3 coding sequence is TGTGCCAGCAGCTTCCCGACAGCTAGCGTCCTCTACAATGAGCAGTTCTTC.

V gene TRBV5-5 combines with J gene TRBJ1-2; TRBD1 agrees at 10 bases. V lost 4 bases and J lost 4; bases outside the gene matches: 7. The CDR3 contains 15 residues. Looked up from germline, CDR1 is SGHKS and CDR2 is YYEKEE (reference sequence). The CDR3 DNA sequence: TGTGCCAGCAGCCTCGGACAGGGGGAGTCCTATGGCTACACCTTC. It translates to CASSLGQGESYGYTF.

This clone was seen a few times. The V gene is TRBV6-5, the J gene TRBJ1-2; 7 nucleotides match TRBD1. The germline V gene encodes CDR1 MNHEY and CDR2 SVGAGI. The CDR3 consists of 13 residues. V lost 6 bases to trimming and J lost 3 bases; unmatched junction nucleotides: 4. The CDR3 protein is CASSDGTDYGYTF. For the CDR3, the DNA is TGTGCCAGCAGCGACGGGACAGACTATGGCTACACCTTC.

The chain carries TRBV5-6 and TRBJ2-6; TRBD1 matches at 12 bases. J lost 3 bases, V lost 6 bases, and 13 bases had no gene match. The CDR3 is made up of 19 amino acids. CDR1 is SGHDT, CDR2 YYEEEE, per germline. In DNA form, the CDR3 reads TGTGCCAGCAAAGGGATGGTAGGGACAGGGGGCGATGGGGCCAACGTCCTGACTTTC. Residues: CASKGMVGTGGDGANVLTF.